These T cell receptor beta chains were read from a single sample in a study of cytomegalovirus exposure and HLA in healthy donors. Libraries were prepared by immunoSEQ multiplex PCR; TCRdb keeps only in-frame clonotypes and omits some of them. The sample yields some 130,000 clones, 80% seen once. The sample was PBMCs. These TCRs come from a man aged 30-40 years in good health. The CDR3 runs from the conserved cysteine through the conserved F or W. The order of the fields is V gene, CDR3 length, D gene, clone size, J gene, CDR3 protein, CDR3 DNA. D genes are given only for firm matches. The listing skips clone size in some rows; elsewhere it reads once, few, many or a size class.

>TRBV7-8|16|TRBD2|once|TRBJ2-5
CASSTRLAGGIETQYF
TGTGCCAGCAGCACCAGACTAGCGGGAGGGATAGAGACCCAGTACTTC
>TRBV9|14|TRBD1|-|TRBJ1-1
CASSPGQGASESFF
TGTGCCAGCAGCCCGGGACAGGGGGCGTCGGAGTCTTTCTTT
>TRBV5-1|14|-|-|TRBJ2-6
CASSSEPGANVLTF
TGCGCCAGCAGTTCTGAGCCTGGGGCCAACGTCCTGACTTTC
>TRBV28|16|TRBD1|-|TRBJ1-5
CASSPIRQGSNQPQHF
TGTGCCAGCAGTCCAATCCGACAGGGGAGCAATCAGCCCCAGCATTTT
>TRBV7-9|12|-|-|TRBJ2-7
CSSSIGRYEQYF
TGTTCCAGCAGCATCGGGAGATACGAGCAGTACTTC
>TRBV6-1|19|-|-|TRBJ1-1
CASSEGWGRHSKSNTEAFF
TGTGCCAGCAGTGAAGGTTGGGGGAGGCACTCTAAATCGAACACTGAAGCTTTCTTT
>TRBV7-7|16|TRBD1|few|TRBJ2-2
CASSLRTGAYTGELFF
TGTGCTAGCAGCTTGAGGACAGGGGCGTACACCGGGGAGCTGTTTTTT
>TRBV5-4|14|-|-|TRBJ2-7
CASSLWVGGYEQYF
TGTGCCAGCAGCTTGTGGGTGGGAGGCTACGAGCAGTACTTC
>TRBV29-1|14|TRBD2|-|TRBJ2-7
CSVDPSGSSYEQYF
TGCAGCGTTGATCCCAGCGGGAGTTCCTACGAGCAGTACTTC
>TRBV9|17|-|few|TRBJ1-1
CASSPRSGVWQNTEAFF
TGTGCCAGCAGCCCCCGAAGCGGGGTATGGCAGAACACTGAAGCTTTCTTT
>TRBV19|12|-|few|TRBJ2-1
CASSFSSDEQFF
TGTGCCAGTAGTTTCTCTAGCGATGAGCAGTTCTTC
>TRBV7-8|14|-|few|TRBJ1-1
CASSLRIGGTEAFF
TGTGCCAGCAGCCTTCGCATCGGGGGCACTGAAGCTTTCTTT
>TRBV29-1|12|-|-|TRBJ1-1
CSVEDTNTEAFF
TGCAGCGTTGAGGACACGAACACTGAAGCTTTCTTT
>TRBV4-3|13|TRBD1|-|TRBJ1-2
CASSHLQGVGYTF
TGCGCCAGCAGCCACCTACAGGGGGTCGGCTACACCTTC
>TRBV11-2|16|TRBD1|-|TRBJ2-5
CASSPSRTGGLETQYF
TGTGCCAGCAGCCCCTCCCGGACAGGGGGCTTGGAGACCCAGTACTTC
>TRBV15|16|TRBD1|-|TRBJ2-3
CATSSEVGQGSDTQYF
TGTGCCACCAGCAGCGAAGTGGGACAGGGTTCAGATACGCAGTATTTT
>TRBV5-1|15|TRBD2|-|TRBJ2-7
CASSTASGSSYEQYF
TGCGCCAGCAGCACCGCTAGCGGGAGCTCGTACGAGCAGTACTTC
>TRBV5-1|16|TRBD2|-|TRBJ2-5
CASSLGTSGAQETQYF
TGCGCCAGCAGCCTTGGGACTAGCGGGGCACAAGAGACCCAGTACTTC
>TRBV6-5|16|-|-|TRBJ2-1
CASSWGIAENYNEQFF
TGTGCCAGCAGTTGGGGGATAGCGGAAAACTACAATGAGCAGTTCTTC
>TRBV29-1|16|TRBD1|-|TRBJ2-1
CSAYSFGTGQSTEQFF
TGCAGCGCATATTCTTTTGGGACAGGGCAGAGTACTGAGCAGTTCTTC
>TRBV19|14|TRBD2|-|TRBJ2-1
CASRGGSSYNEQFF
TGTGCCAGTCGCGGCGGGAGTTCCTACAATGAGCAGTTCTTC
>TRBV7-9|13|TRBD1|-|TRBJ1-2
CASSSPRGLGYTF
TGTGCCAGCAGCTCACCCAGGGGGCTCGGCTACACCTTC
>TRBV19|17|TRBD1|-|TRBJ2-6
CASTGRGQTSGANVLTF
TGTGCCAGTACGGGCAGGGGGCAAACCTCTGGGGCCAACGTCCTGACTTTC
>TRBV9|15|TRBD2|-|TRBJ2-7
CASSPSAGVSYEQYF
TGTGCCAGCAGCCCCTCAGCGGGAGTCAGCTACGAGCAGTACTTC
>TRBV6-6|15|TRBD2|-|TRBJ2-7
CATASGTSEDYEQYF
TGTGCCACCGCTTCCGGGACTAGCGAGGACTACGAGCAGTACTTC
>TRBV7-2|13|TRBD1|few|TRBJ2-2
CASNRGNTGELFF
TGTGCCAGCAACAGGGGGAACACCGGGGAGCTGTTTTTT
>TRBV25-1|15|-|-|TRBJ1-3
CASTPGPSSGNTIYF
TGTGCCAGCACGCCAGGGCCAAGCTCTGGAAACACCATATATTTT
>TRBV9|17|TRBD1|-|TRBJ1-2
CASSAVAGTGGSYGYTF
TGTGCCAGCAGCGCGGTGGCCGGGACAGGGGGCAGCTATGGCTACACCTTC
>TRBV4-2|16|-|-|TRBJ1-2
CASSQEAGADIYGYTF
TGTGCCAGCAGCCAAGAGGCGGGAGCCGACATCTATGGCTACACCTTC
>TRBV7-9|16|TRBD1|-|TRBJ1-5
CASSLTGARGHQPQHF
TGTGCCAGCAGCCTCACCGGGGCGAGGGGGCATCAGCCCCAGCATTTT
>TRBV28|15|-|-|TRBJ1-3
CASSLFSRSGNTIYF
TGTGCCAGCAGTTTATTCTCCCGCTCTGGAAACACCATATATTTT
>TRBV6-1|15|TRBD2|few|TRBJ2-1
CASSQTSGSGYEQFF
TGTGCCAGCAGTCAAACTAGCGGGAGTGGCTATGAGCAGTTCTTC